Described below is a single TCR beta chain sequence and its context. Its antigen is currently unknown. The record originates from a study of cytomegalovirus exposure and HLA in healthy donors. PCR employed 60 Vbeta and 13 Jbeta primers. The method was immunoSEQ multiplex PCR; TCRdb's version includes in-frame clones alone and lacks a portion of them. The profile shows 100,000 to 150,000 clones, 74% of them singletons. The CDR3 extends over 15 amino acids. V was pared by 5 bases and J by 6 bases, with 8 bases of the junction left unmatched. Germline V gives CDR1 MNHEY, CDR2 SMNVEV (reference sequence). Study results and limitations: In presence/absence analyses, roughly uniform sequencing depth across donors was assumed.

The clonotype originates from a woman between 45 and 60 years old in good health and CMV-seropositive. The sequencing input was PBMCs. The chain employs TRBV27 and TRBJ2-2; TRBD1 matches 8 bases. The chain's CDR3 is CASSRPQGAPGELFF. CDR3 nucleotides: TGTGCCAGCAGTCGACCCCAGGGGGCGCCCGGGGAGCTGTTTTTT.